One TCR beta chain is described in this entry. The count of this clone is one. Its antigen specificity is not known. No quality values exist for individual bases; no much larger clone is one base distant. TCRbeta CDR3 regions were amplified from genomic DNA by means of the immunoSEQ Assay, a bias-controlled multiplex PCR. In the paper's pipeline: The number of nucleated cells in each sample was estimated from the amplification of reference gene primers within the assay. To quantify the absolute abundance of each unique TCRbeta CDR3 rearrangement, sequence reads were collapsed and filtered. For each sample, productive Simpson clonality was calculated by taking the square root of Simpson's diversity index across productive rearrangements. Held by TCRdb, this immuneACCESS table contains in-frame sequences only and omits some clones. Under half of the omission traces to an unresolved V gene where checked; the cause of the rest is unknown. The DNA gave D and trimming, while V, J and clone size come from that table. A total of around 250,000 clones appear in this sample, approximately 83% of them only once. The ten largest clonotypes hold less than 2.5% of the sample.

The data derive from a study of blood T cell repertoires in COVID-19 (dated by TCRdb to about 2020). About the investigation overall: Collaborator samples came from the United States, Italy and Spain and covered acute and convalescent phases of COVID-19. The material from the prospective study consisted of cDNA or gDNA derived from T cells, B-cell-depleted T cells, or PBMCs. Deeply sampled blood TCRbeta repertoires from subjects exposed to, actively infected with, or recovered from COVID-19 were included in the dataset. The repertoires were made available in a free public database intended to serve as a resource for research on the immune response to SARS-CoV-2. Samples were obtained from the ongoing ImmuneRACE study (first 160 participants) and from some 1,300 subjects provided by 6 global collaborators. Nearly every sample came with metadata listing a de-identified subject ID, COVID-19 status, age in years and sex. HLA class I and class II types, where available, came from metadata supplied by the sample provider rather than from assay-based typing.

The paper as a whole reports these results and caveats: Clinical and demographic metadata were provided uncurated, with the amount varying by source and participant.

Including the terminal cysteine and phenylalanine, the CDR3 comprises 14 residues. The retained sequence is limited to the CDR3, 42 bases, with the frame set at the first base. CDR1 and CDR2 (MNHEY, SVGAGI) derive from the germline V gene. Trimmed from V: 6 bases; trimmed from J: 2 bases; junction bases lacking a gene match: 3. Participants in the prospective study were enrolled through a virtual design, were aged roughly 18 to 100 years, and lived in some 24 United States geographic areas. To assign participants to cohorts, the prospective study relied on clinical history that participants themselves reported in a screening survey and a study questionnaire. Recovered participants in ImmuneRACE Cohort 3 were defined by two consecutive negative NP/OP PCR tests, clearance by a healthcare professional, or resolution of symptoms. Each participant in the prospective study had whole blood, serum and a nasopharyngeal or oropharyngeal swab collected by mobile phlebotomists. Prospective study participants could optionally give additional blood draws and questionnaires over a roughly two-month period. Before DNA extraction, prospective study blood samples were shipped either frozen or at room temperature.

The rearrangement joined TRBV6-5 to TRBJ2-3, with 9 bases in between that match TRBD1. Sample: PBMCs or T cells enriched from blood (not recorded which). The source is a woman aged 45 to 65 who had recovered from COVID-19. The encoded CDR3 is CASRDRGSTDTQYF. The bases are TGTGCCAGCAGGGACAGGGGCTCCACAGATACGCAGTATTTT.